This TCR beta chain appears in the sequencing data of a study of cytomegalovirus exposure and HLA in healthy donors. General study points: Confirmation in vitro established that a few CMV-associated chains were specific for CMV antigens.

Libraries were prepared by immunoSEQ multiplex PCR; TCRdb keeps only in-frame clonotypes and omits some of them. The sample holds 250,000 to 350,000 clones, 86% seen once. The V and J ends lost 4 bases and 8 bases, in that order; junction bases with no gene match: 7. CDR3 length: 15 amino acids. CDR1 is SGHNT and CDR2 is YENEEA in the germline V gene. About this clone: Its specificity is not known.

From the roughly 110-subject validation cohort, which was separate from the approximately 670-subject first cohort, the donors were drawn. The sequencing input was PBMCs. The chain joins TRBV11-3 to TRBJ2-1; 11 bases are a match to TRBD2. The TCR sequence derives from a young woman in good health and CMV-seronegative. CDR3 protein: CASSSGTSGGDEQFF. DNA of the CDR3: TGTGCCAGCAGCTCCGGGACTAGCGGTGGCGATGAGCAGTTCTTC.